Listed here are 10 T cell receptor beta chains from one sample, sequenced in a study of early T cells in non-severe SARS-CoV-2 infection (dated by TCRdb to 2020 to 2022). Libraries came from 5' RACE. Sequenced on a NextSeq 500. The public reads were quality trimmed at Q25 with fastp and then assembled into clones with MiXCR by TCRdb, keeping productive beta chains. Duplicate CDR3 protein sequences are folded into a single record with the most common DNA and genes. The sample table records some 50,000 distinct CDR3 sequences; 9.3% of these occur just once. The ten largest clonotypes hold less than 25% of the sample. Sequenced sample: whole blood. Receptors were obtained from an adult who was a healthcare worker with PCR-confirmed SARS-CoV-2 infection or an uninfected control (not recorded which).

This clonotype was counted ten times or more. This rearrangement joins TRBV19 to TRBJ1-5; D unclear. The CDR3 is made up of 14 amino acids. Germline lookup yields CDR1 LNHDA and CDR2 SQIVND (reference sequence). V was cut by 4 bases and J by 3 bases, with 10 bases left in between. CDR3 nucleotides: TGTGCCAGTAGTAGGGCAGGAATCAATCAGCCCCAGCATTTT. Its protein is CASSRAGINQPQHF.

V usage is TRBV12-3 or TRBV12-4 and J usage is TRBJ2-1; D call uncertain. V lost 6 bases and J 12 bases, leaving 12 bases between the germline ends. The CDR3 is made up of 11 amino acids. The CDR3 sequence is CASSGRPGQFF. CDR3 nucleotides: TGTGCCAGCAGCGGACGCCCTGGGCAGTTCTTC.

The rearrangement joins TRBV11-2 to TRBJ1-2; 7 positions match TRBD1. V was clipped by 4 bases and J by 8 bases; unmatched bases: 4. The CDR3 is 12 amino acids. CDR1 SGHAT and CDR2 FQNNGV come from the germline V gene. The CDR3 protein is CASSSTGDGYTF. In DNA, the CDR3 is TGTGCCAGCAGCTCTACAGGGGACGGCTACACCTTC. Looking up the rest from reference TRBV11-2 and TRBJ1-2 gives the full variable domain: EAGVAQSPRYKIIEKRQSVAFWCNPISGHATLYWYQQILGQGPKLLIQFQNNGVVDDSQLPKDRFSAERLKGVDSTLKIQPAKLEDSAVYLCASSSTGDGYTFGSGTRLTVV.

This clonotype was counted ten times or more. The chain combines TRBV5-6 with TRBJ2-1; D might be TRBD1 or TRBD2, each matching 5 bases. The CDR3 runs to 15 residues. The ends were cut back, 0 bases at V and 0 bases at J, with 7 bases in the middle. Germline V gives CDR1 SGHDT, CDR2 YYEEEE. The CDR3 protein is CASSLGGGSYNEQFF. The DNA for the CDR3 is TGTGCCAGCAGCTTGGGTGGGGGCTCCTACAATGAGCAGTTCTTC.

The V call is TRBV2, the J call TRBJ2-3; weak D call: TRBD2 (6 bases). CDR1 and CDR2 from the germline V gene are SNHLY and FYNNEI. This CDR3 has 11 residues. V lost 8 bases and J 11 bases, leaving 14 bases between the germline ends. This CDR3 is CASGRDSEQYF. The CDR3 DNA reads as TGTGCCAGCGGCCGGGACTCAGAGCAGTATTTT.

This clonotype has only a few counts. The rearrangement uses TRBV3-1 and TRBJ2-5; D not resolved. V was clipped by 1 base and J by 4 bases, with 10 bases between them. The CDR3 has 14 residues. CDR1 and CDR2 from the germline V gene are LGHDT and YNNKEL (reference sequence). The CDR3 region has the DNA TGTGCCAGCAGCCAAGGGTCCGGCGGAGAGACCCAGTACTTC. Encoded protein: CASSQGSGGETQYF.

The table lists this clonotype with a few counts. Written as DNA, the CDR3 is TGTGCCAGCAGTCTCGGACAGCAAGCCACAGATACGCAGTATTTT. Translating gives CASSLGQQATDTQYF. The genes are TRBV12-3 or TRBV12-4 and TRBJ2-3, with a tentative D call TRBD1 (6 bases). V gave up 5 bases and J gave up 2 bases, with 14 bases separating them. CDR3 length: 15 amino acids.

The sample holds many counts of this clonotype. The V gene is TRBV11-2, the J gene TRBJ2-1; 11 bases fit TRBD2. The CDR3 runs 18 residues. Germline loops: CDR1 SGHAT, CDR2 FQNNGV. J lost 5 bases, V lost 0 bases, and 9 bases had no gene match. The CDR3 bases are TGTGCCAGCAGCTTAGATAGCGGGGGGGTTCCCTCTCACAATGAGCAGTTCTTC. As protein: CASSLDSGGVPSHNEQFF.

This clonotype was counted a few times. This chain joins TRBV20-1 and TRBJ2-3; the match to TRBD2 covers 8 bases. This CDR3 contains 14 residues. The V and J ends lost 3 bases and 1 base, in that order; junction bases with no gene match: 3. Germline CDR1 reads DFQATT; CDR2 reads SNEGSKA (reference sequence). Here the CDR3 reads CSASMTSGTDTQYF. In nucleotides, the CDR3 is TGCAGTGCTAGTATGACTAGCGGCACAGATACGCAGTATTTT.

Ten or more counts support this clonotype. CDR3 sequence: CASSLQGPNTGELFF. The CDR3 nucleotides are TGTGCCAGCAGCTTACAGGGACCGAACACCGGGGAGCTGTTTTTT. The chain links TRBV7-6 to TRBJ2-2, with D perhaps matching TRBD1 or TRBD2 (5 bases each). Deletions cut 2 bases from V and 0 bases from J, with 7 bases between. CDR3 length: 15 amino acids. Germline lookup yields CDR1 SGHVS and CDR2 FNYEAQ.